This T cell receptor (beta chain) appears in the sequencing data of a study of blood T cell repertoires in COVID-19 (dated by TCRdb to about 2020). Looking at the study overall: Samples from collaborators originated in the United States, Italy and Spain and spanned both the acute and convalescent phases of COVID-19. The material from the prospective study consisted of cDNA or gDNA derived from T cells, B-cell-depleted T cells, or PBMCs. The repertoires were made available in a free public database intended to serve as a resource for research on the immune response to SARS-CoV-2. The dataset comprised deeply sampled blood TCRbeta repertoires from subjects exposed to, actively infected with, or recovered from COVID-19. Samples came from the ongoing ImmuneRACE study (first 160 participants) plus 1,254 subjects from 6 global collaborators. Where available, HLA class I and class II types were obtained from metadata supplied by the sample provider rather than from assay-based typing. The sample metadata nearly always contained a de-identified subject ID, COVID-19 status, age in years and sex.

Participants in the prospective study were enrolled through a virtual design, were aged roughly 18 to 100 years, and lived in fewer than 30 United States geographic areas. In the prospective study, cohorts were assigned on the basis of participant-reported clinical history obtained from a screening survey and a study questionnaire. Recovered participants in ImmuneRACE Cohort 3 were defined by two consecutive negative NP/OP PCR tests, clearance by a healthcare professional, or resolution of symptoms. In the prospective study, mobile phlebotomists collected whole blood, serum and a nasopharyngeal or oropharyngeal swab from each participant. Additional blood draws and questionnaires over an approximately 2-month period could optionally be provided by prospective study participants. Before DNA extraction, prospective study blood samples were shipped either frozen or at room temperature. The immunoSEQ Assay, a bias-controlled multiplex PCR, was used to amplify TCRbeta CDR3 regions from genomic DNA. In the paper's pipeline: The number of nucleated cells in each sample was estimated from the amplification of reference gene primers within the assay. Sequence reads were collapsed and filtered to measure the absolute abundance of every unique TCRbeta CDR3 rearrangement. For each sample, productive Simpson clonality was calculated as the square root of Simpson's diversity index over productive rearrangements. Here the immuneACCESS table is served through TCRdb, limited to in-frame sequences with V and J called. Missing clones are a known gap in these copies; in checked studies unresolved V genes cover under half, and the rest lacks a known reason. V and J calls and clone size follow that table, whereas D and trimming were derived from the DNA. For this sample there are about 220,000 clones; 80% to 85% appear just once. The ten most abundant clones make up 5.5% to 7.5% of the sample.

The CDR3 has 13 amino acids, counting the end cysteine and phenylalanine. The kept DNA is CDR3 alone, 39 bases in frame from the first base. The CDR1 and CDR2 encoded by the germline V gene are MNHEY and SVGAGI. Ends trimmed: V by 4 bases, J by 5 bases; bases unmatched to a gene: 4. As for this clone: Which antigen it targets is not known. No much larger clone exists at a distance of one base, and base qualities are not known.

The paper's findings and limits, for the study overall: How much clinical and demographic metadata was included differed by source and by participant, and the metadata was provided uncurated.

This clonotype was sampled from a woman aged 40 to 50 who had recovered from COVID-19. In this chain, TRBV6-5 is recombined with TRBJ1-1; TRBD1 aligns with 7 central bases. The sample consisted of PBMCs or T cells enriched from blood (not recorded which). The DNA sequence is TGTGCCAGCAGTTTATTACAGGGGACTGAAGCTTTCTTT. It translates as CASSLLQGTEAFF.